The source of this T cell receptor beta chain is a study of CD8+ T cells in alopecia areata. A sort of pooled cutaneous lymph node cells used CD4, CD8alpha, NKG2D, NKG2ACE and other stains. This CDR3 is built from 14 residues. The V gene end was trimmed by 5 bases and the J gene end by 1 base; junction bases not matched to a gene: 1. Germline V CDR1 and CDR2: NSHNY, SYGAGN. Only a few counts were recorded for this clone. Gene names are mouse gene names. The sequence runs out 4 residues before the end of the CDR3; the remainder is reconstructed from the germline J gene. Extraction and reverse transcription of RNA yielded cDNA as the sequencing template. This table comes from immunoSEQ multiplex PCR, and its TCRdb copy is limited to in-frame clones, with some not included. The specimen has approximately 300,000 clones, none found just once.

Sample: CD4+ T cells sorted from a lymph node. J is TRBJ2-3 and V is TRBV13-1; TRBD1 agrees at 10 bases. This sequence originates from a C3H/HeJ mouse with alopecia areata. MHC haplotype here: H2-k. The CDR3 sequence: CASRTGGRAETLYF. Partial CDR3 DNA: TGTGCCAGCAGGACAGGGGGCCGTGCAGAA.